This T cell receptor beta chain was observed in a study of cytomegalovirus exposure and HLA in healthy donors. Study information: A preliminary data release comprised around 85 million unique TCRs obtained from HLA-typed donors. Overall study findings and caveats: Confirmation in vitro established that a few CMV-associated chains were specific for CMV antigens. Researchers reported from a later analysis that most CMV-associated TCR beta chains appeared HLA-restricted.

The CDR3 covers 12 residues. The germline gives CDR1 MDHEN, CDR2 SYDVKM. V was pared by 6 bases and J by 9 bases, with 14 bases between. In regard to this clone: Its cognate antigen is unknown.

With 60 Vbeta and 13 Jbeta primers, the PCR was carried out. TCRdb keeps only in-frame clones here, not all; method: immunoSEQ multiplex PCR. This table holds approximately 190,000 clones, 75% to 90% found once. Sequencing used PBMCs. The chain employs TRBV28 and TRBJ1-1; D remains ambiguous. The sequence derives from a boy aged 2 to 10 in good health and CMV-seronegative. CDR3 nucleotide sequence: TGTGCCAGCAGCTCTAACAGTTTACAAGCTTTCTTT. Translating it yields CASSSNSLQAFF.